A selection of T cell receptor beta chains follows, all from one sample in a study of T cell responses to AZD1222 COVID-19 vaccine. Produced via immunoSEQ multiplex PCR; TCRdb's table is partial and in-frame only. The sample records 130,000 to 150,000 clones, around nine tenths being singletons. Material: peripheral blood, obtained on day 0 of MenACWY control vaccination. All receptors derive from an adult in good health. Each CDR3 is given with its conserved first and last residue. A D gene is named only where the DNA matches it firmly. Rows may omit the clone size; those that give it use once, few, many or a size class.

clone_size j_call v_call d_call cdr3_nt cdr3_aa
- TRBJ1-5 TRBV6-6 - TGTGCCAGCATGAGAGAGGGCGGAGGCGGCAATCAGCCCCAGCATTTT CASMREGGGGNQPQHF
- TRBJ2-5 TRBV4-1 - TGCGCCAGCAGCCAAGATCGGGCAGGGCCACCCCAAGAGACCCAGTACTTC CASSQDRAGPPQETQYF
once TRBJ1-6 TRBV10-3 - TGTGCCATCAGAGGGGACACAGGGAATTCACCCCTCCACTTT CAIRGDTGNSPLHF
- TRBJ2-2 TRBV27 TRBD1 TGTGCCAGCAGTTTGTTTCGTCCGGGACAGGGTAACACCGGGGAGCTGTTTTTT CASSLFRPGQGNTGELFF
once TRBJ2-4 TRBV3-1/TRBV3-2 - TGTGCCAGCAGCCAAGATCCGGCGAGGGGGGACATTCAGTACTTC CASSQDPARGDIQYF
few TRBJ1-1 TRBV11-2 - TGTGCCAGCAGCCGTGACTACAACACTGAAGCTTTCTTT CASSRDYNTEAFF
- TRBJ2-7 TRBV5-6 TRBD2 TGTGCCAGCAGTTCCGGACTAGGGCACTACGAGCAGTACTTC CASSSGLGHYEQYF
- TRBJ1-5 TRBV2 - TGTGCCAGCAGTGGGAGCAATCAGCCCCAGCATTTT CASSGSNQPQHF
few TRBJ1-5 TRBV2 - TGTGCCAGCAGCTTCCGGGACAATCAGCCCCAGCATTTT CASSFRDNQPQHF
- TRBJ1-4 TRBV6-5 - TGTGCCAGCCTAGAGGACCTAAATGAAAAACTGTTTTTT CASLEDLNEKLFF
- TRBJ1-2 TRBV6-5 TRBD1 TGTGCCAGCAGTTACTCTGGGACAGGAGGCTATGGCTACACCTTC CASSYSGTGGYGYTF
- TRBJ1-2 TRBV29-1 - TGCAGCGTTGAAGTTGGGGGGGGCTATGGCTACACCTTC CSVEVGGGYGYTF
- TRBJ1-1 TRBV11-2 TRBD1 TGTGCCAGCAGCGGGTGGACAGGGCCCCTCTCGAACACTGAAGCTTTCTTT CASSGWTGPLSNTEAFF
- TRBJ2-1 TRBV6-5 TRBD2 TGTGCCAGCTACTTGGCGGGGGTCTACAATGAGCAGTTCTTC CASYLAGVYNEQFF
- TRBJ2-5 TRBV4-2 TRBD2 TGTGCCAGCAGCCAAGGGGGCGGGAGGGAGGAGACCCAGTACTTC CASSQGGGREETQYF